Given below is one T cell receptor beta chain in context. Its antigen remains unidentified. A read error may be the cause here, since a much bigger clone is one base away. The record originates from a study of CD8+ T cells in alopecia areata. Study details: A 6-month period off drug followed tofacitinib, which lasted 6 to 18 months. Study-wide findings and caveats: Clonality was higher in lesional than normal scalp, especially in alopecia totalis/universalis.

This CDR3 is built from 11 residues. The ends were cut back, 6 bases at V and 5 bases at J, with 4 bases in the middle. Germline V CDR1 and CDR2: MNHNY, SVGAGI (reference sequence). In each case, RNA was isolated and then reverse transcribed into cDNA as the sequencing template. TCRdb's copy holds only in-frame clones and misses some; the assay was immunoSEQ multiplex PCR. The sample has over 200,000 clones, about 60% seen once. The material sequenced was CD4+ T cells sorted from blood, taken at week 0. This chain uses TRBV6-6 with TRBJ1-4; D ambiguous. The sequence came from a human donor with alopecia areata. DNA for the CDR3: TGTGCCAGCAGGGGGAATGAAAAACTGTTTTTT. Protein sequence: CASRGNEKLFF.